A single sample is the source of the 17 T cell receptor beta chains below, sequenced in a study of T cell responses to AZD1222 COVID-19 vaccine. TCRdb keeps only in-frame clones here, not all; method: immunoSEQ multiplex PCR. The top ten clones hold about 1.6% of a sample with 150,000 or so clones, 85% to 95% of them seen once. Sequencing used peripheral blood, obtained 28 days after the second AZD1222 dose. These receptors originate from an adult who received the AZD1222 COVID-19 vaccine.

The chain joins TRBV19 to TRBJ1-6; 7 positions agree with TRBD1. V dropped 10 bases and J dropped 10; count of bases not matched to a gene: 7. The V gene's germline CDR1 is LNHDA and CDR2 SQIVND (reference sequence). The CDR3 covers 12 residues. CDR3 protein: CATRQGASPLHF. The DNA for the CDR3 is TGTGCCACTCGACAGGGTGCGTCACCCCTCCACTTT.

CDR3 DNA sequence: TGTGCCAGCAGTACCGACTCATACACCGGGGAGCTGTTTTTT. Translating it yields CASSTDSYTGELFF. The V gene is TRBV2, the J gene TRBJ2-2; D remains ambiguous. Germline CDR1 is SNHLY and CDR2 is FYNNEI. V gave up 5 bases and J gave up 3 bases, with 10 bases separating them. This CDR3 is 14 amino acids long.

This clone was seen a few times. The rearrangement links TRBV13 to TRBJ2-7; D is unresolved. Trimming removed 2 bases at V and 4 bases at J, with 12 bases between. The CDR3 totals 14 residues. Germline V gene lookup returns CDR1 PRHDT and CDR2 FYEKMQ (reference sequence). The CDR3 sequence: CASSLRLAYYEQYF. The DNA of the CDR3 is TGTGCCAGCAGCTTACGACTCGCGTATTACGAGCAGTACTTC. Full variable domain (rest looked up from reference TRBV13 and TRBJ2-7): AAGVIQSPRHLIKEKRETATLKCYPIPRHDTVYWYQQGPGQDPQFLISFYEKMQSDKGSIPDRFSAQQFSDYHSELNMSSLELGDSALYFCASSLRLAYYEQYFGPGTRLTVT.

The chain has TRBV9 and TRBJ2-7, with TRBD1 matching 7 bases. In germline, CDR1 is SGDLS, CDR2 YYNGEE. With V trimmed by 3 bases and J by 2 bases, 8 bases remained unmatched. The CDR3 has 15 residues. The CDR3 DNA follows: TGTGCCAGCAGCGCCGCCGGGACAGCCACCTACGAGCAGTACTTC. As protein: CASSAAGTATYEQYF.

V gene TRBV7-8 combines with J gene TRBJ2-1; 7 nucleotides line up with TRBD2. V was clipped by 5 bases and J by 7 bases; unmatched bases: 8. The CDR3 has 14 residues. In germline, CDR1 is SGHVS, CDR2 FQNEAQ. For the CDR3, the DNA is TGTGCCAGCAGCGTGGGAGGGCAGGGAAATGAGCAGTTCTTC. Amino acids: CASSVGGQGNEQFF.

Details on this clone: The junction and the germline gene differ at one end; a read error may be behind it. This chain links TRBV3-1 (or the pseudogene TRBV3-2) with TRBJ1-1; D gene ambiguous. Germline V CDR1 and CDR2: LGHDT, YNNKEL (reference sequence). The CDR3 consists of 11 residues. CDR3 residues: CATSRGTEAFF. CDR3 nucleotides: TGTGCCACCAGCCGGGGAACTGAAGCTTTCTTT.

The rearrangement uses TRBV7-7 and TRBJ2-2, with a possible D match to TRBD1 (6 bases). CDR1 and CDR2 (germline): SSHAT, FNYEAQ (reference sequence). Between the trimmed V and J ends, which lost 5 bases and 5 bases, there was a span of 18 bases. The CDR3 totals 16 residues. This CDR3 reads CASSHDRLGATGELFF. In DNA, the CDR3 is TGTGCCAGCAGCCATGACAGGTTGGGGGCGACCGGGGAGCTGTTTTTT.

The chain has TRBV11-3 and TRBJ2-2, with D perhaps matching TRBD1 (5 bases). Germline V CDR1 and CDR2: SGHNT, YENEEA. There are 16 residues in the CDR3. Trimming shortened V by 5 bases and J by 5 bases, and 18 bases separated the two germline ends. The CDR3 loop is CASSHARAGQTGELFF. The DNA for the CDR3 is TGTGCCAGCAGCCATGCTAGGGCAGGGCAGACCGGGGAGCTGTTTTTT.

The J gene is TRBJ1-5, the V gene TRBV11-2, with D hard to call. This CDR3 has 12 amino acids. CDR1 is SGHAT, CDR2 FQNNGV, per germline. Trimming shortened V by 5 bases and J by 4 bases, and 6 bases separated the two germline ends. The CDR3 region has the DNA TGTGCCAGCAGCCCCGGGAATCAGCCCCAGCATTTT. Translation gives CASSPGNQPQHF.

This clone was found many times. The chain links TRBV7-3 to TRBJ2-1; TRBD2 might be the D (5 bases). Trimming cost V 3 bases and J 1 base, with 13 bases left between them. The CDR3 totals 16 residues. The V gene's germline CDR1 is SGHTA and CDR2 FQGTGA. The CDR3: CASSLDLSGSYNEQFF. The CDR3 nucleotides read TGTGCCAGCAGCTTGGACTTAAGCGGTTCCTACAATGAGCAGTTCTTC.

The chain carries TRBV6-5 and TRBJ2-7; possible D gene TRBD1, 6 bases. The CDR3 covers 14 residues. V gave up 2 bases and J gave up 5 bases, with 13 bases separating them. From germline, CDR1 is MNHEY and CDR2 SVGAGI. The CDR3 is CASSYAGRGNEQYF. The CDR3 nucleotides are TGTGCCAGCAGTTACGCAGGCAGGGGAAACGAGCAGTACTTC.

V gene TRBV19 combines with J gene TRBJ1-2, with D possibly TRBD1 on 6 matching bases. Germline-derived CDR1 and CDR2 are LNHDA and SQIVND (reference sequence). The CDR3 length is 14 residues. V gave up 6 bases and J gave up 6 bases, with 17 bases separating them. For the CDR3, the DNA is TGTGCCAGTAGCCTCGGATACGGGGGCCATGGCTACACCTTC. Its translation is CASSLGYGGHGYTF.

The rearrangement uses TRBV12-5 and TRBJ2-7; no definite D call. The V gene's germline CDR1 is LGHNT and CDR2 FRNRAP. V was cut by 2 bases and J by 3 bases, with 2 bases left in between. The CDR3 contains 11 residues. The DNA of the CDR3 is TGTGCTAGTGGTTTGCTCTACGAGCAGTACTTC. This encodes CASGLLYEQYF.

The chain uses TRBV7-6 and TRBJ2-7; 12 nucleotides match TRBD1. Losses at the gene ends were 0 bases for V and 1 base for J; bases not matched to a gene: 10. Germline V lookup: CDR1 SGHVS, CDR2 FNYEAQ. The length of the CDR3 is 19 residues. The CDR3 reads CASSLAGTGGATRSYEQYF. As DNA, the CDR3 is TGTGCCAGCAGCTTAGCAGGGACAGGGGGCGCGACACGGTCCTACGAGCAGTACTTC.

The V call is TRBV30, the J call TRBJ2-1, with TRBD1 matching over 8 bases. Germline V gene lookup returns CDR1 GTSNPN and CDR2 SVGIG (reference sequence). This CDR3 is 15 amino acids long. Trimming cost V 1 base and J 1 base; bases outside gene matches: 3. The CDR3 here is CAWSEGQASYNEQFF. DNA for the CDR3: TGTGCCTGGAGTGAGGGACAGGCGTCCTACAATGAGCAGTTCTTC.

The rearrangement links TRBV7-9 to TRBJ2-5, with unresolved D. From germline, CDR1 is SEHNR and CDR2 FQNEAQ (reference sequence). V lost 5 bases, J lost 5 bases, and 15 bases lay in between. This CDR3 spans 14 amino acids. The CDR3 reads CASSPRPGGETQYF. The CDR3 bases are TGTGCCAGCAGCCCGCGACCCGGTGGGGAGACCCAGTACTTC.

This chain uses TRBV2 with TRBJ1-5; D gene uncertain. The CDR3 length is 15 residues. CDR1 is SNHLY, CDR2 FYNNEI, per germline. Trimming took 6 bases from V and 0 from J, leaving 12 bases between them. CDR3 DNA: TGTGCCAGCAGCCGGACGGACGTTAGCAATCAGCCCCAGCATTTT. Protein: CASSRTDVSNQPQHF.